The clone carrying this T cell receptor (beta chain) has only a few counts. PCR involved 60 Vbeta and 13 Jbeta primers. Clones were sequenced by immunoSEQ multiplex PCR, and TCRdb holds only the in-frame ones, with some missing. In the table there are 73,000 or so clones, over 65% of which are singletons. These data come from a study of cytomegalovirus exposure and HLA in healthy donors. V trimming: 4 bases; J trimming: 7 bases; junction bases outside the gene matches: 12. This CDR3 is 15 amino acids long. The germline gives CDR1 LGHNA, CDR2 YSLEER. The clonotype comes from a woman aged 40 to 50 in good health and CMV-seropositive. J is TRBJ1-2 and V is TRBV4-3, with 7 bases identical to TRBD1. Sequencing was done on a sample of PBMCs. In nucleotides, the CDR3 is TGCGCCAGCAGCCCGACACACTTTGGGACAGTTGGCTACACCTTC. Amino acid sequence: CASSPTHFGTVGYTF.